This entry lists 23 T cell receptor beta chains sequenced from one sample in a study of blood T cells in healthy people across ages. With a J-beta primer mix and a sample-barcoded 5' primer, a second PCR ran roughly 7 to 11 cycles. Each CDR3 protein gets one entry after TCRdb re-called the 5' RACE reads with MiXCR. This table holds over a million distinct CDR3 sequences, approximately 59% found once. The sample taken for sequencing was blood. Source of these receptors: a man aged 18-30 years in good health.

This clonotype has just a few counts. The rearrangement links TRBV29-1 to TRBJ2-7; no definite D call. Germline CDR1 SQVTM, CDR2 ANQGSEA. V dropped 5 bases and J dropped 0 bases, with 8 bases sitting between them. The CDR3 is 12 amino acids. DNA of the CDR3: TGCAGCGTTAAGAGAAGCTCCTACGAGCAGTACTTC. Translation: CSVKRSSYEQYF.

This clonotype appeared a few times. The CDR3 nucleotides are TGCAGTGCAATACTAGCGGGGGTCCCCTACGAGCAGTACTTC. This encodes CSAILAGVPYEQYF. The chain links TRBV20-1 to TRBJ2-7; 11 nucleotides agree with TRBD2. J lost 2 bases, V lost 6 bases, and 6 bases had no gene match. Germline V gene sequence: CDR1 DFQATT, CDR2 SNEGSKA (reference sequence). The CDR3 is 14 amino acids.

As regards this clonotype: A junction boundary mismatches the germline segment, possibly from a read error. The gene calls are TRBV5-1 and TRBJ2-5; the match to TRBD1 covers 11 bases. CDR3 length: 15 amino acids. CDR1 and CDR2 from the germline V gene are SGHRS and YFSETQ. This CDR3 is CASSPGTGGQETQYF. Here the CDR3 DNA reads TGTGCCAGCAGCCCCGGGACAGGGGGGCAAGAGACCCAGTACTTC.

This chain's CDR3 is CASSPPGQNYEQYF. The DNA for the CDR3 is TGTGCCAGCAGCCCTCCGGGACAGAATTACGAGCAGTACTTC. The rearrangement links TRBV28 to TRBJ2-7; 7 bases map to TRBD1. The CDR3 runs 14 residues. The V segment lost 6 bases and the J segment 4 bases; nucleotides outside the gene matches: 9. The germline V gene has CDR1 MDHEN and CDR2 SYDVKM.

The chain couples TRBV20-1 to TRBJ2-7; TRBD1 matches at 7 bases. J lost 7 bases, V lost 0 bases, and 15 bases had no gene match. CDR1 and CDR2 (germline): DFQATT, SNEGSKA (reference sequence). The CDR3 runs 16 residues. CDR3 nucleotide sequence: TGCAGTGCTAGAGATTTTGGGACAGCGTATGAGGGGGAGCAGTACTTC. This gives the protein CSARDFGTAYEGEQYF.

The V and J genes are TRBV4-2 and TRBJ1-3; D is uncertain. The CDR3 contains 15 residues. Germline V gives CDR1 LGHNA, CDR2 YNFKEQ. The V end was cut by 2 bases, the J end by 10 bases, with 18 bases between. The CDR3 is CASSQQDGTFRTIYF. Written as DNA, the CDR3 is TGTGCCAGCAGCCAACAGGACGGCACTTTCAGGACCATATATTTT.

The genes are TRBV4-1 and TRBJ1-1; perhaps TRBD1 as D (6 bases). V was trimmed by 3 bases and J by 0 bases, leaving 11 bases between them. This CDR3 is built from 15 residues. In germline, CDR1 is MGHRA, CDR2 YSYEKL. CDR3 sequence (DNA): TGCGCCAGCAGCCAGATACAGGGAGTGAACACTGAAGCTTTCTTT. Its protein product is CASSQIQGVNTEAFF.

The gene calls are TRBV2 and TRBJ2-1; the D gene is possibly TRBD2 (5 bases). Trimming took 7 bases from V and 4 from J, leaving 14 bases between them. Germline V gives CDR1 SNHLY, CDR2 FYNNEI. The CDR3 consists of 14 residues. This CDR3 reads CASIGGLPYNEQFF. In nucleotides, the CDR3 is TGTGCCAGCATAGGAGGACTTCCATACAATGAGCAGTTCTTC.

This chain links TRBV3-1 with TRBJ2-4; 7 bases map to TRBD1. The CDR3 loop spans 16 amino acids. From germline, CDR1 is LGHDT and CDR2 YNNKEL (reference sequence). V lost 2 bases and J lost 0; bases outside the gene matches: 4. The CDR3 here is CASSQHRGIAKNIQYF. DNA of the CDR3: TGTGCCAGCAGCCAACACAGGGGAATAGCCAAAAACATTCAGTACTTC.

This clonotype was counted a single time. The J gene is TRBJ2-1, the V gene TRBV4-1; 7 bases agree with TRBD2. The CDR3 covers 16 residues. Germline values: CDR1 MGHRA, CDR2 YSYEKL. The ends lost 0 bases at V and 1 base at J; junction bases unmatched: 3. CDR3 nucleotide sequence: TGCGCCAGCAGCCAAGAAGCGGGATGGTCCTACAATGAGCAGTTCTTC. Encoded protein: CASSQEAGWSYNEQFF.

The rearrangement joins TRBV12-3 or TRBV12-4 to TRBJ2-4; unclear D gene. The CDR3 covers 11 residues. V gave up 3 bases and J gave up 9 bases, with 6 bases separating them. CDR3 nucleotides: TGTGCCAGCAGTTTCGTCGGCATTCAGTACTTC. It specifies CASSFVGIQYF.

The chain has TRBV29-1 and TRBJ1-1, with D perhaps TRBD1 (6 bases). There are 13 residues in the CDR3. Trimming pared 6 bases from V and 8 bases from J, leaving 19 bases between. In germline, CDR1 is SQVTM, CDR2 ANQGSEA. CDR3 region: CSVVRGLGLEAFF. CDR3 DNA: TGCAGCGTGGTGAGGGGGTTAGGTTTAGAAGCTTTCTTT.

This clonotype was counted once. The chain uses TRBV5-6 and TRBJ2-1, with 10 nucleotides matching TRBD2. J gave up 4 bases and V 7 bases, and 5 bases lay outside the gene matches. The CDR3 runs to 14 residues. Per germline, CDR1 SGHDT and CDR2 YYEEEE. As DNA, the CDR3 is TGTGCCAGCGCTAGCGGGGGTATATACAATGAGCAGTTCTTC. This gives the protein CASASGGIYNEQFF.

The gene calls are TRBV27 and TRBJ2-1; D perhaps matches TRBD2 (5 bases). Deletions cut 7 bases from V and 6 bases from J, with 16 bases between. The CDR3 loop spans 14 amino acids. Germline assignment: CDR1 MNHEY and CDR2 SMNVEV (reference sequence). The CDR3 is CASTPGGRRNEQFF. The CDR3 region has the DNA TGTGCCAGCACCCCAGGAGGACGGCGCAATGAGCAGTTCTTC.

CDR3: CASSQIWPGHSSYNSPLHF. The CDR3 coding sequence is TGCGCCAGCAGCCAGATCTGGCCGGGACACAGCTCCTATAATTCACCCCTCCACTTT. The gene calls are TRBV4-1 and TRBJ1-6; D is possibly TRBD1 (6 bases). The CDR3 has 19 residues. Trimming left V 3 bases short and J 0 bases short, with 18 bases between. Germline V gene data show CDR1 as MGHRA and CDR2 as YSYEKL.

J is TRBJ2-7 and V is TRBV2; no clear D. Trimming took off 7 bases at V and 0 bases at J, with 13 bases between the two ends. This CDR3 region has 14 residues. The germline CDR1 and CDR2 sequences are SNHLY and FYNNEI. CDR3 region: CASKEEASSYEQYF. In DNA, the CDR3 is TGTGCCAGCAAAGAAGAGGCGAGCTCCTACGAGCAGTACTTC.

DNA of the CDR3: TGTGCCATCAGTGGACAGACGGGACAGTCCTCTGGAAACACCATATATTTT. Residues: CAISGQTGQSSGNTIYF. The V gene is TRBV10-3, the J gene TRBJ1-3, with 7 bases fitting TRBD1. The V segment lost 4 bases and the J segment 0 bases; nucleotides outside the gene matches: 9. The germline CDR1 and CDR2 sequences are ENHRY and SYGVKD. This CDR3 is built from 17 residues.

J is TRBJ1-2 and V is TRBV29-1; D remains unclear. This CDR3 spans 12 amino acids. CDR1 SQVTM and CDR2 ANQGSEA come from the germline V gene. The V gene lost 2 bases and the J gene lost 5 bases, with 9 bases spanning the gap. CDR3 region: CSVEYRLYGYTF. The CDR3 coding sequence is TGCAGCGTTGAATATAGGCTGTATGGCTACACCTTC. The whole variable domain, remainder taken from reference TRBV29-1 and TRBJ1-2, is SAVISQKPSRDICQRGTSLTIQCQVDSQVTMMFWYRQQPGQSLTLIATANQGSEATYESGFVIDKFPISRPNLTFSTLTVSNMSPEDSSIYLCSVEYRLYGYTFGSGTRLTVV.

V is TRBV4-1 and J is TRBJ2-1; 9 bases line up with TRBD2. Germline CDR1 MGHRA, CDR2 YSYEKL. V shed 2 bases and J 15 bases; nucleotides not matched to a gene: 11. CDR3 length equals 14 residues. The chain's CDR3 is CASSQPPGTSIPFF. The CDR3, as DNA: TGCGCCAGCAGCCAACCCCCCGGGACTAGCATCCCGTTCTTC.

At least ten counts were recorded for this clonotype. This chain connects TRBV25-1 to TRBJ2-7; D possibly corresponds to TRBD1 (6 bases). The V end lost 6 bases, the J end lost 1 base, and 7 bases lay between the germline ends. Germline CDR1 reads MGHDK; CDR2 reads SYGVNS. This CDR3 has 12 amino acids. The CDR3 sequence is CASSGQSYEQYF. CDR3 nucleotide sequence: TGTGCCAGCAGCGGACAGTCCTACGAGCAGTACTTC.

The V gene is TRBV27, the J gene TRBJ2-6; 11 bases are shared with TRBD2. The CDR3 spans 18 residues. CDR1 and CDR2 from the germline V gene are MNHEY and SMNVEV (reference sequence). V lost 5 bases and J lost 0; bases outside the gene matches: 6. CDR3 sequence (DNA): TGTGCCAGCAGTCAACTAGCGGGGGCCTCCTCTGGGGCCAACGTCCTGACTTTC. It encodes CASSQLAGASSGANVLTF.

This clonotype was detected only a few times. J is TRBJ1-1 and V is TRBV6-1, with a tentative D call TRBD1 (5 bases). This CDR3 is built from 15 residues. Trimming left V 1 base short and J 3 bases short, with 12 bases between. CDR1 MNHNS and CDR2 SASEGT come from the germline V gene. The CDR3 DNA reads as TGTGCCAGCAGTGAAGGGGGGGTTGGGTACACTGAAGCTTTCTTT. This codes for CASSEGGVGYTEAFF.

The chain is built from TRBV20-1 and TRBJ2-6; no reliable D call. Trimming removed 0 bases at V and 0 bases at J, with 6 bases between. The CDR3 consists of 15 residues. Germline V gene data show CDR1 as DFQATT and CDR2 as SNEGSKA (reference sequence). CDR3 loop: CSAREQSSGANVLTF. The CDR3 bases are TGCAGTGCTAGAGAACAGAGCTCTGGGGCCAACGTCCTGACTTTC.